One TCR beta chain is described in this entry. Its antigen is not known. Recent vaccinations or acute infections were absent in the healthy HIV-negative adult donors. All the donors were Caucasian adults who lived in Nashville, Tennessee. Sequencing used immunoSEQ multiplex PCR; TCRdb keeps in-frame clones, though not all of them. The repertoire consists of some 1,100,000 clones, with around 82% occurring once and the leading ten covering under 0.6%. CDR3 length equals 16 residues. Germline trimming cut 0 bases from V and 0 bases from J; bases unmatched to any gene: 4. Germline CDR1 is WSHSY and CDR2 is SAAADI. This specimen comes from a study of shared clonotypes between healthy human individuals. Across the whole study: Donor ages ranged 18 to 49 years: two women, a few men. Study findings and constraints: For naive CD4 cells, approximately 4.8% of clonotypes were shared across a handful of donors.

The sequence was obtained from a man between 18 and 35 years old in good health. Some clones in this sample may be carry-over from other donors' samples. The J gene is TRBJ2-7, the V gene TRBV10-2; TRBD1 matches at 8 bases. Sequencing was done on a sample of memory CD4+ T cells from PBMCs. Subset of the sample: CD45RA-negative fraction. As DNA, the CDR3 is TGCGCCAGCAGTGAGTCCGGCAGGGGGCCCTCCTACGAGCAGTACTTC. This codes for CASSESGRGPSYEQYF.